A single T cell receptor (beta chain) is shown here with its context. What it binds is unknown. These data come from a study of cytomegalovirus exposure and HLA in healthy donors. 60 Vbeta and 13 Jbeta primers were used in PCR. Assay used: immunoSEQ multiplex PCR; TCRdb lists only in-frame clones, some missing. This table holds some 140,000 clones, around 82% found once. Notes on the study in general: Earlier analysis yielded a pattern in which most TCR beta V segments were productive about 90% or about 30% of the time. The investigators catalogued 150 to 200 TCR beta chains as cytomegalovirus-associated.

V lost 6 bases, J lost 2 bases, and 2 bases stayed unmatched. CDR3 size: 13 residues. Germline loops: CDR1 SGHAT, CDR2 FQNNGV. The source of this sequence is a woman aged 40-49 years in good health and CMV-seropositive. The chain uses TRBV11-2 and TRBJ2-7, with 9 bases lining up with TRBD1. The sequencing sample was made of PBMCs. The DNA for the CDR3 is TGTGCCAGCAGTGGGACAGGGACCTACGAGCAGTACTTC. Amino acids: CASSGTGTYEQYF.